Below, 25 T cell receptor beta chains from the same sample are listed, as sequenced in a study of T cell repertoires in cytomegalovirus infection. Antigens of these TCRs are unknown. MiXCR, applied by TCRdb to the reads, yields one record per CDR3 protein. The top ten hold around 12% of the sample, which has 700,000 to 950,000 distinct CDR3 sequences, over 25% seen once. This specimen consisted of cultured CD8+ T cells from PBMCs, obtained from culture after CMV antigen stimulation. Receptors originate from a human donor in good health (CMV status not recorded). Some clones in this sample may be carry-over from other donors' samples.

This CDR3 is CASGLRDLYGYTF. The CDR3 nucleotides read TGTGCCAGCGGCCTCAGGGACCTCTATGGCTACACCTTC. The chain joins TRBV6-6 to TRBJ1-2, with D tentatively TRBD1 (5 bases). CDR1 MNHNY and CDR2 SVGAGI come from the germline V gene (reference sequence). The CDR3 totals 13 residues. The V end lost 8 bases, the J end lost 4 bases, and 14 bases lay between the germline ends.

V gene TRBV25-1 combines with J gene TRBJ2-2; D not resolved. Trimming shortened V by 6 bases and J by 1 base, and 9 bases separated the two germline ends. The CDR3 is 14 amino acids. The V gene's germline CDR1 is MGHDK and CDR2 SYGVNS. CDR3 sequence reads: CASSPRMNTGELFF. For the CDR3, the DNA is TGTGCCAGCAGCCCCAGGATGAACACCGGGGAGCTGTTTTTT.

The chain combines TRBV20-1 with TRBJ1-2, with 8 nucleotides matching TRBD1. The V gene's germline CDR1 is DFQATT and CDR2 SNEGSKA (reference sequence). The CDR3 spans 14 residues. V was clipped by 6 bases and J by 5 bases; unmatched bases: 11. In DNA, the CDR3 is TGCAGTGCCCCATTCAGGGGGCACCCTTATGGCTACACCTTC. Translated: CSAPFRGHPYGYTF.

A few counts support this clonotype. The gene calls are TRBV4-2 and TRBJ2-1; 9 nucleotides align to TRBD2. V shed 4 bases, J shed 6 bases, and the junction held 4 bases outside the gene matches. CDR3 length: 14 residues. Germline CDR1 LGHNA, CDR2 YNFKEQ. DNA of the CDR3: TGTGCCAGCAGCCCAGGGACTAGCCTCAATGAGCAGTTCTTC. Translating gives CASSPGTSLNEQFF.

This clonotype was picked up a small number of times. This chain links TRBV7-8 with TRBJ1-2; D gene ambiguous. Trimming removed 4 bases at V and 5 bases at J, with 14 bases between. Germline V lookup: CDR1 SGHVS, CDR2 FQNEAQ. The CDR3 contains 14 residues. The CDR3 protein is CASSSDPILYGYTF. CDR3 DNA: TGTGCCAGCAGCTCGGATCCTATTCTTTATGGCTACACCTTC.

V usage is TRBV2 and J usage is TRBJ2-2; a possible D gene is TRBD1 (5 bases). Deletions cut 10 bases from V and 6 bases from J, with 18 bases between. Looked up from germline, CDR1 is SNHLY and CDR2 is FYNNEI. The CDR3 totals 14 residues. This CDR3 is CATREGANAGELFF. The CDR3 DNA follows: TGTGCCACTAGGGAAGGGGCGAATGCCGGGGAGCTGTTTTTT.

J is TRBJ2-1 and V is TRBV6-2 or TRBV6-3; D could derive from TRBD1 or TRBD2 (5 bases each). This CDR3 spans 16 amino acids. V was clipped by 6 bases and J by 8 bases, with 23 bases between them. Germline V gene data show CDR1 as MNHEY and CDR2 as SVGEGT. In DNA form, the CDR3 reads TGTGCCAGCAGGGGCCCCGGGGCCGCCCTGGGCCATGAGCAGTTCTTC. This codes for CASRGPGAALGHEQFF.

This clonotype was observed a handful of times. This chain uses TRBV7-9 with TRBJ2-5, with 9 positions matching TRBD2. Trimming took 1 base from V and 5 from J; bases not matched to a gene: 8. CDR3 length: 16 amino acids. The germline V gene has CDR1 SEHNR and CDR2 FQNEAQ (reference sequence). The CDR3 DNA is TGTGCCAGCAGCTTAGAGTCAGCGGGGGGCTGGGAGACCCAGTACTTC. As protein: CASSLESAGGWETQYF.

The sample holds many counts of this clonotype. Germline is not matched at one junction end, which may reflect a read error. This chain uses TRBV7-7 with TRBJ2-5; TRBD2 agrees at 11 bases. Germline lookup yields CDR1 SSHAT and CDR2 FNYEAQ (reference sequence). CDR3 length: 15 amino acids. CDR3 sequence reads: CASSGTSGFGETQYF. The DNA of the CDR3 is TGTGCTAGCAGCGGGACTAGCGGATTCGGGGAGACCCAGTACTTC. The full variable domain, its missing parts supplied by reference TRBV7-7 and TRBJ2-5, is GAGVSQSPRYKVTKRGQDVTLRCDPISSHATLYWYQQALGQGPEFLTYFNYEAQPDKSGLPSDRFSAERPEGSISTLTIQRTEQRDSAMYRCASSGTSGFGETQYFGPGTRLLVL.

Only one count was recorded for this clonotype. The CDR3 coding sequence is TGTGCCAGCAGCTTTCAAGAGTCCTATAATTCACCCCTCCACTTT. Translating it yields CASSFQESYNSPLHF. The chain recombines TRBV7-2 with TRBJ1-6; no definite D call. Trimming took 3 bases from V and 1 from J, leaving 7 bases between them. The germline V gene has CDR1 SGHTA and CDR2 FQGNSA. This CDR3 comprises 15 residues.

This clonotype was seen a handful of times. The chain is built from TRBV7-9 and TRBJ2-5; TRBD1 agrees at 9 bases. V lost 5 bases and J lost 7; bases outside the gene matches: 8. CDR1 SEHNR and CDR2 FQNEAQ come from the germline V gene (reference sequence). The CDR3 length is 14 residues. CDR3: CASSPRTGVGTQYF. In DNA form, the CDR3 reads TGTGCCAGCAGCCCCAGGACAGGGGTAGGGACCCAGTACTTC.

As to this clonotype: A much larger clone differs from this one at a single base, so this may be a read error. The chain is built from TRBV7-9 and TRBJ2-3; 7 positions match TRBD2. Germline CDR1 SEHNR, CDR2 FQNEAQ (reference sequence). V shed 3 bases, J shed 0 bases, and the junction held 3 bases outside the gene matches. This CDR3 spans 15 amino acids. The CDR3 DNA reads as TGTGCCAGCAGCTTTATGGGGGGGAGCACAGATACGCAGTATTTT. This encodes CASSFMGGSTDTQYF.

In this sample, this clonotype turned up a few times. The rearrangement uses TRBV5-5 and TRBJ1-1; a possible D gene is TRBD1 (6 bases). The CDR3 loop spans 15 amino acids. The germline V gene has CDR1 SGHKS and CDR2 YYEKEE (reference sequence). V lost 3 bases to trimming and J lost 1 base, with 13 bases between them. The CDR3 spells CASSYPTGRNTEAFF. DNA for the CDR3: TGTGCCAGCAGCTACCCGACAGGCAGGAACACTGAAGCTTTCTTT.

Many counts were recorded for this clonotype. The chain recombines TRBV7-2 with TRBJ2-2; TRBD2 matches at 14 bases. Per germline, CDR1 SGHTA and CDR2 FQGNSA. V shed 2 bases, J shed 1 base, and the junction held 6 bases outside the gene matches. The CDR3 is 19 residues long. Here the CDR3 DNA reads TGTGCCAGCAGCTTACCCCCGGGACTAGCGGGGGAGAACACCGGGGAGCTGTTTTTT. Amino acids: CASSLPPGLAGENTGELFF.

The J gene is TRBJ1-2, the V gene TRBV7-6; 7 bases match TRBD1. This CDR3 comprises 18 residues. Germline V gene sequence: CDR1 SGHVS, CDR2 FNYEAQ. J lost 5 bases, V lost 5 bases, and 20 bases had no gene match. CDR3 loop: CASSPTPESETGIYGYTF. In DNA, the CDR3 is TGTGCCAGCAGCCCAACCCCGGAGTCCGAGACAGGGATTTATGGCTACACCTTC.

A remark on this clonotype: At one end the junction does not follow the germline gene, possibly because of a read error. The rearrangement uses TRBV7-6 and TRBJ1-2; TRBD1 is a possible D gene (6 bases). CDR3 length: 14 residues. Per the germline V gene, CDR1 is SGHVS and CDR2 is FNYEAQ. The CDR3: CASSLTGSGYSYTF. The CDR3, as DNA: TGTGCCAGCAGCCTTACAGGGTCGGGCTATAGCTACACCTTC.

CDR3 bases: TGTGCCAGCAGTTCAGCTACACTTACAGGGCCCCGTCAGCCCCAGCATTTT. This gives the protein CASSSATLTGPRQPQHF. The rearrangement joins TRBV28 to TRBJ1-5; D is possibly TRBD1 (6 bases). Trimming stripped 4 bases from V and 6 bases from J, with 22 bases between. This CDR3 spans 17 amino acids. CDR1 and CDR2 from the germline V gene are MDHEN and SYDVKM.

This clonotype was found a few times. This chain links TRBV28 with TRBJ1-1, with TRBD1 identical over 10 bases. V trimming: 3 bases; J trimming: 1 base; junction bases outside the gene matches: 8. CDR3 length equals 17 residues. Germline values: CDR1 MDHEN, CDR2 SYDVKM. The CDR3 coding sequence is TGTGCCAGCAGTTTCTCGGGACAGGGGATGTGGAACACTGAAGCTTTCTTT. This translates into CASSFSGQGMWNTEAFF.

V and J are TRBV12-3 or TRBV12-4 and TRBJ1-3; no firm D call. V shed 3 bases and J shed 4 bases, with 22 bases lying between them. This CDR3 has 18 residues. The CDR3 reads CASSFRAGLSGVGNTIYF. CDR3 nucleotides: TGTGCCAGCAGTTTCCGGGCAGGTCTGAGCGGAGTAGGAAACACCATATATTTT.

The V and J genes are TRBV20-1 and TRBJ2-7; D is ambiguous. The germline gives CDR1 DFQATT, CDR2 SNEGSKA (reference sequence). The CDR3 covers 14 residues. Trimming stripped 0 bases from V and 3 bases from J, with 12 bases between. This chain's CDR3 is CSARDRADSYEQYF. Here the CDR3 DNA reads TGCAGTGCTAGAGATCGGGCGGATAGCTACGAGCAGTACTTC.

This clonotype occurred many times. The chain employs TRBV7-6 and TRBJ2-1; 15 bases agree with TRBD2. The CDR3 is made up of 20 amino acids. Germline V gene lookup returns CDR1 SGHVS and CDR2 FNYEAQ. J was trimmed by 0 bases and V by 1 base; bases with no gene match: 7. The CDR3 region is CASSLGGLAGGQSSYNEQFF. In DNA form, the CDR3 reads TGTGCCAGCAGCTTAGGGGGACTAGCGGGGGGTCAGAGCTCCTACAATGAGCAGTTCTTC.

This sequence joins TRBV7-8 and TRBJ1-4; D perhaps matches TRBD1 (5 bases). CDR1 is SGHVS, CDR2 FQNEAQ, per germline. V was trimmed by 1 base and J by 8 bases, leaving 14 bases between them. There are 15 residues in the CDR3. CDR3 sequence (DNA): TGTGCCAGCAGCTTAGTGTCCTGGGGGGAGGAAAAACTGTTTTTT. As protein: CASSLVSWGEEKLFF.

This chain joins TRBV2 and TRBJ2-7; maybe TRBD2 (5 bases). V lost 1 base, J lost 4 bases, and 11 bases lay in between. The germline gives CDR1 SNHLY, CDR2 FYNNEI. CDR3 length equals 14 residues. The CDR3 region is CASSEGAPGYEQYF. As DNA, the CDR3 is TGTGCCAGCAGTGAAGGGGCCCCGGGATACGAGCAGTACTTC.

This clonotype showed up many times. This rearrangement joins TRBV7-8 to TRBJ2-3; tentative D call: TRBD1 (6 bases). The V end lost 1 base, the J end lost 2 bases, and 7 bases lay between the germline ends. CDR1 and CDR2 from the germline V gene are SGHVS and FQNEAQ. CDR3 length: 14 residues. The CDR3: CASSLEGVTDTQYF. The CDR3 DNA is TGTGCCAGCAGCTTAGAGGGGGTCACAGATACGCAGTATTTT.

This clonotype was observed a few times. The V gene is TRBV6-1, the J gene TRBJ2-7; D gene ambiguous. The CDR3 extends over 13 amino acids. Trimming removed 3 bases from V and 2 bases from J, with 8 bases in between. The V gene's germline CDR1 is MNHNS and CDR2 SASEGT. The CDR3: CASSEGSPYEQYF. Here the CDR3 DNA reads TGTGCCAGCAGTGAGGGTAGCCCCTACGAGCAGTACTTC.